A single sample is the source of the 9 T cell receptor beta chains below, sequenced in a study of control samples from healthy donors and cancer patients. Using immunoSEQ multiplex PCR, the repertoire was profiled, and TCRdb retains in-frame clones only, with some absent. The repertoire has over 200,000 clones, about four fifths of them found once; the top ten carry approximately 12%. Sample: PBMCs. These receptors were taken from a woman aged 55-75 years with lung cancer.

This clone was seen a single time. The V and J genes are TRBV5-1 and TRBJ2-5, with D perhaps given as TRBD1 or TRBD2 (5 bases each). CDR3 length: 13 amino acids. Germline CDR1 reads SGHRS; CDR2 reads YFSETQ. V gave up 5 bases and J gave up 1 base, with 9 bases separating them. CDR3 region: CASRPGTQETQYF. The CDR3 bases are TGCGCCAGCAGGCCAGGGACCCAAGAGACCCAGTACTTC. Supplemented by reference TRBV5-1 and TRBJ2-5, the full variable domain reads KAGVTQTPRYLIKTRGQQVTLSCSPISGHRSVSWYQQTPGQGLQFLFEYFSETQRNKGNFPGRFSGRQFSNSRSEMNVSTLELGDSALYLCASRPGTQETQYFGPGTRLLVL.

The genes are TRBV5-1 and TRBJ2-5, with 12 bases aligning to TRBD2. The CDR3 runs 15 residues. With 4 bases clipped from V and 2 bases from J, the junction kept 3 bases outside the gene matches. In germline, CDR1 is SGHRS, CDR2 YFSETQ. In DNA form, the CDR3 reads TGCGCCAGCAGCGAAGGACTAGCGGGGCAAGAGACCCAGTACTTC. As protein: CASSEGLAGQETQYF.

The chain joins TRBV3-1 (or the pseudogene TRBV3-2) to TRBJ2-1, with D uncertain. V lost 7 bases and J lost 0, with 10 bases in between. The germline V gene has CDR1 LGHDT and CDR2 YNNKEL (reference sequence). The CDR3 totals 14 residues. As DNA, the CDR3 is TGTGCCAGCATGAGCGCAAGCTCCTACAATGAGCAGTTCTTC. It is translated as CASMSASSYNEQFF.

The V and J genes are TRBV18 and TRBJ2-5, with 8 positions matching TRBD2. This CDR3 comprises 15 residues. Germline V gene sequence: CDR1 KGHSH, CDR2 LQKENI. V gave up 2 bases and J gave up 1 base; unmatched junction bases: 3. CDR3 sequence: CASSPIGGGQETQYF. CDR3 DNA sequence: TGTGCCAGCTCACCAATCGGGGGGGGCCAAGAGACCCAGTACTTC.

The chain employs TRBV5-6 and TRBJ2-1, with D perhaps matching TRBD2 (5 bases). This CDR3 is 14 amino acids long. Trimming removed 4 bases at V and 2 bases at J, with 10 bases between. Germline values: CDR1 SGHDT, CDR2 YYEEEE. Here the CDR3 DNA reads TGTGCCAGCAGCAGGACTGGGACCTACAATGAGCAGTTCTTC. Its translation is CASSRTGTYNEQFF. Drawing the rest from reference TRBV5-6 and TRBJ2-1, the complete variable domain is DAGVTQSPTHLIKTRGQQVTLRCSPKSGHDTVSWYQQALGQGPQFIFQYYEEEERQRGNFPDRFSGHQFPNYSSELNVNALLLGDSALYLCASSRTGTYNEQFFGPGTRLTVL.

This rearrangement joins TRBV27 to TRBJ2-5; D is tentatively TRBD1 or TRBD2 (6 bases each). Trimming took 0 bases from V and 4 from J, leaving 12 bases between them. There are 15 residues in the CDR3. Germline V gene sequence: CDR1 MNHEY, CDR2 SMNVEV (reference sequence). Here the CDR3 DNA reads TGTGCCAGCAGTTTATCGTCCAGGGGAGGAGAGACCCAGTACTTC. It specifies CASSLSSRGGETQYF.

This clone was detected only a few times. This rearrangement joins TRBV9 to TRBJ2-3, with 8 bases aligning to TRBD1. Unmatched junction bases numbered 4, after V lost 3 bases and J lost 1 base. The CDR3 runs to 15 residues. Germline CDR1 reads SGDLS; CDR2 reads YYNGEE. CDR3 DNA sequence: TGTGCCAGCAGCGGGACAGGGACCCGCACAGATACGCAGTATTTT. Translated: CASSGTGTRTDTQYF.

This clone was detected once. The V call is TRBV5-1, the J call TRBJ2-1; D possibly matches TRBD1 or TRBD2 (5 bases each). CDR1 and CDR2 (germline): SGHRS, YFSETQ. The CDR3 has 14 residues. Trimming pared 4 bases from V and 7 bases from J, leaving 15 bases between. CDR3 nucleotide sequence: TGCGCCAGCAGCACTCTCTGGGGCGGGAATGAGCAGTTCTTC. Its translation is CASSTLWGGNEQFF.

This chain joins TRBV13 and TRBJ1-6, with D hard to call. Germline assignment: CDR1 PRHDT and CDR2 FYEKMQ (reference sequence). Trimming pared 1 base from V and 10 bases from J, leaving 8 bases between. This CDR3 has 13 amino acids. DNA of the CDR3: TGTGCCAGCAGCTTAGAGGGCAGGTCACCCCTCCACTTT. Protein: CASSLEGRSPLHF.